The source of this T cell receptor beta chain is a study of vaccination effects on CD4 cells after COVID-19. Germline V gene lookup returns CDR1 SNHLY and CDR2 FYNNEI. The CDR3 runs to 15 residues. V lost 6 bases and J lost 0, with 12 bases in between. The repertoire was sequenced with immunoSEQ multiplex PCR; TCRdb's copy has only in-frame clones and lacks some. In the table there are roughly 70,000 clones, 70% to 75% of which are singletons. For this clone: No antigen is known for it.

ViraFEST expansion of antigen-specific CD4+ T cells with viral peptide pools preceded sequencing. A 10-day culture period preceded the isolation of CD4+ T cells. As their vaccination, participants received two doses of either BNT162b2 or mRNA-1273. The genes are TRBV2 and TRBJ1-5; D perhaps matches TRBD1 (6 bases). Sequences were derived from CD4+ T cells from PBMCs cultured with HCoV-229E spike peptides, sampled after COVID-19 vaccination. The clonotype was recovered from a human donor who received a COVID-19 vaccine. This chain's CDR3 is CASSQQGNSNQPQHF. The CDR3 DNA follows: TGTGCCAGCAGCCAACAGGGAAATAGCAATCAGCCCCAGCATTTT.